This T cell receptor (beta chain) originates from a study of robustness of blood B and T cell sequencing listed by TCRdb under 2018. A note on the overall study: The goal of the study was to figure out the amount of peripheral blood required to reliably characterize the TCRbeta and IgG repertoires of an individual. As technical replicates, two replicate TCRbeta cDNA libraries were prepared from one shared RNA pool derived from a single 10 ml draw. Each of the approximately 11 independently drawn blood samples had its TCRbeta and IgG repertoires measured.

Libraries were constructed by PCR. The sequencing machine was an Illumina MiSeq. cDNA was synthesized with SMARTScribe reverse transcriptase and a 5' template-switch oligo that added a universal priming site. The template-switch oligo carried a 12-nucleotide random unique molecular identifier (UMI) that tagged each cDNA molecule. Chain-specific reverse primers targeted TCRbeta transcripts during reverse transcription. Residual template-switch adapters were removed by uracil DNA glycosylase treatment, and cDNA was purified using a Qiagen MinElute kit. The first PCR used KAPA HiFi HotStart ReadyMix for 20 to 25 cycles, split across four 50 ul reactions with step-out primers. Before any further amplification, the products of the first-round PCR were gel-purified. Illumina Nextera adapters were attached in a second PCR of roughly 8 cycles, and the libraries were then purified and pooled. A 50-nucleotide 5' read captured the UMI barcode for each TCRbeta molecule. The source study handled its data this way. Reads were grouped by UMI into consensus reads using the MIGEC toolkit. Final reads were produced by merging forward and reverse consensus reads with PEAR. A custom decontamination script removed identical UMI-sequence pairs shared across libraries, treating them as cross-sample contamination. MIGMAP, a wrapper around IgBLAST, was used to carry out V(D)J assignment and CDR3 extraction. A TCR clonotype was defined by an identical V gene, J gene and CDR3 amino acid sequence; no sequencing was done for CDR1 and CDR2. The raw public reads went through TCRdb reprocessing: fastp at Q25, MiXCR clone calling, in-frame beta chains kept. Entries that share a CDR3 protein sequence are merged under the most common genes and DNA. These V and J calls rely on TCRdb rather than the paper's analysis. Across this sample there are approximately 1,500 distinct CDR3 sequences, with about 61% seen only once. The top ten clonotypes cover about 33% of the sample.

V is cut by 1 base and J by 8 bases, and the space between the germline ends is 14 bases. The CDR3 runs 14 residues from the cysteine to the phenylalanine. Just CDR3 DNA is preserved here, 42 bases in frame from base 1. TCRbeta repertoires were quantified from mRNA rather than genomic DNA, which captures expressed receptors. Buffy coat leukocytes were collected into Trizol, and RNA was extracted with the Direct-zol RNA MiniPrep Plus kit without cell sorting. To separate plasma, buffy coat and red blood cells, the EDTA blood tubes were centrifuged right away at 4 degrees C. Overall study results and their limits: Across technical replicate libraries, 85% to 95% of the top 10,000 TCRbeta clonotypes in one library were also found in the other. Evidence of cross-contamination, likely resulting from batch processing, was observed in one pair of TCRbeta libraries, and the UMI-sequence pairs shared between the two libraries were removed. Coverage of the top 10,000 TCRbeta clonotypes approached saturation when 3 or 4 tubes (about 29-45 ml blood) were combined. Because EDTA tubes had to be fractionated immediately, the use of EDTA tubes in multi-site collections was limited. The TCRbeta rarefaction curves did not fully level off, which suggests under-sequencing or many low-abundance clonotypes. No improvement in the overlap of rare TCRbeta clonotypes was observed when tubes were pooled, implying that much larger blood volumes would be needed for rare TCRbeta clonotypes to be captured. The 1,000 most abundant TCRbeta clonotypes from the pooled draws were found in every single 10 ml sample.

On this clonotype: Its specific antigen is unknown. Qualities for individual bases were not recorded, and no much larger clone is one base off.

The sequence derives from a human donor in good health. Specimen: peripheral blood. The rearrangement joined TRBV12-3 or TRBV12-4 to TRBJ1-2; TRBD1 is possibly the D segment (5 matching bases). The nucleotides are TGTGCCAGCAGTTTAGATATGGGAGGGGCAGGCTACACCTTC. Its protein reads: CASSLDMGGAGYTF.